These 13 T cell receptor beta chains came from one sample sequenced in a study of T-cell reconstitution after alpha-beta-depleted transplantation in children. Unique molecular identifiers were used to barcode this TCRbeta library. TCRdb used MiXCR to reprocess the PCR reads, holding one entry per CDR3 protein. This table holds approximately 520,000 distinct CDR3 sequences, 11% found once. Sequences were derived from PBMCs, mostly from graft donor cells, sampled 180 days after TCRalphabeta/CD19-depleted stem cell transplant. Receptors originate from a female patient aged 2 to 10 who had a stem cell transplant for aplastic anemia, so the T cells may come from the graft donor.

Only a few counts were recorded for this clonotype. The CDR3 region is CSAQDRGKGVGELFF. The CDR3 nucleotides are TGCAGTGCGCAGGACAGGGGGAAAGGAGTCGGGGAGCTGTTTTTT. The chain uses TRBV20-1 and TRBJ2-2; 10 positions match TRBD1. The CDR3 covers 15 residues. In germline, CDR1 is DFQATT, CDR2 SNEGSKA (reference sequence). With 6 bases clipped from V and 7 bases from J, the junction kept 11 bases outside the gene matches.

This clonotype showed up just once. V gene TRBV15 combines with J gene TRBJ2-7; 7 bases align to TRBD2. This CDR3 region has 15 residues. CDR1 is LNHNV, CDR2 YYDKDF, per germline (reference sequence). Trimming removed 0 bases from V and 6 bases from J; junction bases left unmatched: 8. The chain's CDR3 is CATSRDLGASGEQYV. The CDR3 DNA reads TGTGCCACCAGCAGAGATCTCGGGGCTAGCGGCGAGCAGTACGTC.

The chain has TRBV3-1 and TRBJ2-1, with a weak D call TRBD2 (5 bases). CDR3 length: 13 residues. Trimming removed 3 bases from V and 6 bases from J, with 9 bases in between. Germline V gene data show CDR1 as LGHDT and CDR2 as YNNKEL (reference sequence). CDR3 sequence: CASSHEGSNEQFF. CDR3 sequence (DNA): TGTGCCAGCAGCCATGAGGGAAGCAATGAGCAGTTCTTC.

The V call is TRBV24-1, the J call TRBJ1-2; D unresolved. This CDR3 is 12 amino acids long. Germline-derived CDR1 and CDR2 are KGHDR and SFDVKD. V gave up 9 bases and J gave up 1 base, with 8 bases separating them. The CDR3 DNA reads TGTGCCACCGGCGGGAGTAACTATGGCTACACCTTC. Translated: CATGGSNYGYTF.

This chain uses TRBV15 with TRBJ2-7; D is perhaps TRBD1 (6 bases). CDR3 size: 14 residues. Germline-derived CDR1 and CDR2 are LNHNV and YYDKDF (reference sequence). With 1 base removed from V and 3 bases from J, the gap between germline ends came to 10 bases. The CDR3 sequence: CATSRGTGYYEQYF. In DNA, the CDR3 is TGTGCCACCAGCAGAGGAACAGGGTACTACGAGCAGTACTTC.

The chain links TRBV7-7 to TRBJ2-5; 7 bases map to TRBD2. In germline, CDR1 is SSHAT, CDR2 FNYEAQ (reference sequence). The V gene end was trimmed by 5 bases and the J gene end by 2 bases; junction bases not matched to a gene: 8. The CDR3 loop spans 15 amino acids. The CDR3 here is CASSPAGREQETQYF. CDR3 DNA sequence: TGTGCCAGCAGCCCCGCGGGGCGGGAGCAAGAGACCCAGTACTTC.

The chain joins TRBV20-1 to TRBJ2-2, with D possibly being TRBD2 (5 bases). V lost 1 base, J lost 6 bases, and 18 bases lay in between. The CDR3 spans 16 residues. CDR1 and CDR2 (germline): DFQATT, SNEGSKA (reference sequence). CDR3 nucleotide sequence: TGCAGTGCTAGAGGGATTAAGGAGGTGGTCTCCGGGGAGCTGTTTTTT. Translated, it gives CSARGIKEVVSGELFF.

This clonotype has just a few counts. The chain employs TRBV5-1 and TRBJ2-1; 14 nucleotides align to TRBD2. This CDR3 region has 19 residues. In germline, CDR1 is SGHRS, CDR2 YFSETQ. The V and J ends lost 4 bases and 4 bases, in that order; junction bases with no gene match: 13. This chain's CDR3 is CASSHPERTSGRRYNEQFF. CDR3 bases: TGCGCCAGCAGCCACCCCGAGAGGACTAGCGGGAGGAGGTACAATGAGCAGTTCTTC.

This clonotype was seen a handful of times. V is TRBV6-5 and J is TRBJ2-7; TRBD2 matches at 13 bases. The CDR3 consists of 16 residues. J gave up 4 bases and V 4 bases, and 7 bases lay outside the gene matches. CDR1 MNHEY and CDR2 SVGAGI come from the germline V gene. The chain's CDR3 is CASSLTSGRAGYEQYF. The CDR3 DNA sequence: TGTGCCAGCAGTTTAACTAGCGGGAGGGCCGGGTACGAGCAGTACTTC.

In this sample, this clonotype turned up a few times. CDR3 protein: CASGEGGFPKDEQYF. CDR3 in DNA: TGTGCCAGCGGGGAGGGGGGGTTCCCTAAGGACGAGCAGTACTTC. The chain is built from TRBV7-6 and TRBJ2-7, with D possibly being TRBD2 (7 bases). V lost 8 bases to trimming and J lost 5 bases, with 22 bases between them. Per germline, CDR1 SGHVS and CDR2 FNYEAQ. The CDR3 has 15 amino acids.

Details on this clonotype: One end of the junction is discordant with germline, which a read error may explain. V usage is TRBV20-1 and J usage is TRBJ2-3; D gene uncertain. This CDR3 spans 15 amino acids. Germline V lookup: CDR1 DFQATT, CDR2 SNEGSKA (reference sequence). Written as DNA, the CDR3 is TGCAGTGCTAGAGTAGCTCGCTTTCCTCATACGAAAAAGGTCTTT. Its translation is CSARVARFPHTKKVF.

This clonotype was observed a handful of times. The chain couples TRBV3-1 to TRBJ2-7; D might be TRBD1 (6 bases). Trimming removed 1 base at V and 2 bases at J, with 15 bases between. The CDR3 is made up of 16 amino acids. Germline assignment: CDR1 LGHDT and CDR2 YNNKEL (reference sequence). The chain's CDR3 is CASSQVGVRTAYEQYF. The DNA of the CDR3 is TGTGCCAGCAGCCAAGTCGGTGTTCGGACAGCCTACGAGCAGTACTTC.

The gene calls are TRBV10-3 and TRBJ2-1, with no clear D. This CDR3 is 17 amino acids long. Looked up from germline, CDR1 is ENHRY and CDR2 is SYGVKD. The V and J ends lost 2 bases and 1 base respectively, with 15 bases between them. CDR3 nucleotide sequence: TGTGCCATCAGTGAGCCGACGATTCGCGTATCCTACAATGAGCAGTTCTTC. It specifies CAISEPTIRVSYNEQFF.